The present TCR beta chain was sequenced within a study of cytomegalovirus exposure and HLA in healthy donors (dated by TCRdb to about 2017). Regarding the study in general: An earlier analysis of roughly 630 of the donors reported roughly 270 Gb of sequence data and 117 million unique TCR beta sequences from some 180 million T cells. A later analysis re-analyzed previously published TCR beta repertoires from hundreds of donors and added high-resolution HLA genotyping to study TCR occurrence patterns. All discovery cohort repertoires had been generated using a single sequencing platform. On average, 235,054 unique TCR beta nucleotide sequences were sequenced per donor among some 430 genotyped donors of the cohort, with around 19% of those sequences being non-productive. An earlier analysis of a few hundred of the donors applied high-throughput TCR beta sequencing to assess whether each TCR beta V gene segment acted as functional or pseudogenic. Donor age, sex, ethnicity and CMV serostatus were collected together with the repertoire data. Of the 398 genotyped donors, roughly 85% fell in the genetic ancestry cluster associated with self-reported Caucasian donors. The number of donors typed differed by locus, with roughly 629-640 for A, B, C, DRB1 and DQB1, over 500 for DQA1, 600 to 610 for DPA1, and around 430 for DPB1. In the later analysis, no new phenotypic data were used to find candidate immune exposures; instead, reliance was placed on TCR beta sequences and their occurrence across donors. The study profiled the T cell repertoires of 550 to 700 subjects by immunosequencing and related them to cytomegalovirus serostatus. About five DR-DQ haplotypes were handled as single units for association and clustering, since linkage in the cohort was strong. Roughly 320 gigabases of sequencing data and 91 million or so unique TCR sequences made up an early release that covered approximately 620 HLA-typed donors. A separate validation cohort of about 110 different subjects was used in addition to the approximately 670-subject first cohort. HLA typing included class I and class II loci at four-digit resolution. Genome-wide SNP genotypes for about 65% of the 666 donors were used in a later genetic analysis, which treated that subset as a discovery cohort. High-throughput TCR immunosequencing, statistical association of individual TCRs with disease status, and machine learning were combined to predict cytomegalovirus infection status. The study aimed to test whether cataloging public T cell receptors could reveal signatures of past pathogen exposure. Study-level results and caveats: The authors suggested that the approach could potentially be extended to other disease states and immunological phenotypes. In vitro tests confirmed that a few of the cytomegalovirus-associated TCR beta chains recognize cytomegalovirus antigens. CMV serostatus was the only immune exposure information available for the cohort. In the study, approximately 150 TCR beta chains were listed as associated with cytomegalovirus. The classifier was reported to diagnose cytomegalovirus status with high specificity and sensitivity in both the original cohort and the validation cohort. A group of highly shared sequence variants was considered likely to be a technical artifact of the sequencing pipeline. Sequencing depth was assumed to be roughly uniform across donors in the presence/absence analyses, though that assumption may not hold. The cohort was sequenced for TCR beta chains only, and without alpha or paired-chain data the features that could be detected were limited. An earlier analysis of 587 of the donors showed that most TCR beta V segments appeared in productive rearrangements either about 87% or about 30% of the time, which broadly matched IMGT annotations. A later analysis found that TCR association rates varied across HLA loci, with DRB1 alleles showing the most associated TCRs and HLA-C alleles the fewest. According to a later genetic analysis, donors in an Asian-associated ancestry cluster had fewer N-insertions in productive TCRs than the approximately 670-donor mean. The earlier analysis of approximately 590 of the donors excluded 15 to 20 rarely observed V segments, including chromosome 9 orphons, because counts were too low. Several of the top co-occurrence clusters appeared to be linked to parvovirus B19, influenza, CMV and Epstein-Barr virus, according to a later analysis. Because the 87-base-pair reads could not distinguish some IMGT-functional V segments, including TRBV6-2 and TRBV6-3, those segments were excluded. Compared with equally common non-associated chains, HLA-associated TCR beta chains in a later analysis were more clonally expanded and had lower generation probabilities. In a later analysis, most CMV-associated TCR beta chains were found to appear HLA-restricted, with HLA associations seemingly driven largely by CMV exposure. Strong co-occurrence of HLA alleles, especially DR and DQ, made assigning TCR associations to individual alleles difficult. Most TCR sequences were observed very rarely across donors, whereas some public TCRs were present in many individuals. Correlated functional status among segregating V segments might reflect linkage disequilibrium, but an unknown experimental factor could not be ruled out. A further reported finding was that TCR beta sequences accurately predicted the HLA-A and HLA-B alleles for most subjects in the first cohort. At a false discovery rate of 0.05, a later analysis linked about 16,000 TCR beta sequences to specific HLA alleles. Because some donors lacked HLA typing at each locus, the association tests relied only on the typed subset. In a later genetic analysis, a missense DCLRE1C variant was associated with V-gene and J-gene trimming of TCR beta chains, and the association was replicated in an independent cohort.

From the cysteine up to the phenylalanine, the CDR3 has a length of 13 residues. Only CDR3 DNA is held: 39 bases, read in frame from base 1. The junction shows trimming of 5 bases on V and 8 bases on J, and the gene matches do not reach 7 bases of it. Based on the germline V gene (reference sequence), the CDR1 and CDR2 sequences are SEHNR and FQNEAQ. Remarks on this clone: Its target antigen remains unknown. Base qualities are not recorded, but no much larger clone differs from it by a single base.

Library creation used the immunoSEQ multiplex PCR assay. A mixture of 60 forward primers for TCR Vbeta segments and 13 reverse primers for TCR Jbeta segments was used in the multiplex PCR. Amplification of the CDR3 region of rearranged TCR beta genes was performed with a multiplex PCR assay on genomic DNA. Amplified TCR beta libraries were sequenced as 87-base-pair reads on the Illumina HiSeq System. The original pipeline was this. Across the roughly 700 repertoires, a later analysis counted roughly 77 million unique TCR beta chains, about 10 million of which were shared by at least two donors. Raw reads were error-corrected and collapsed into unique sequences by a nearest-neighbor algorithm in which closely related sequences were merged to remove PCR and sequencing errors. V, D and J gene segments were assigned by aligning CDR3 sequences to IMGT reference sequences. For a sequence to be retained, at least a six-nucleotide match to both a V gene segment and a J gene segment was required. Rearrangements were classified as productive when the CDR3 lacked stop codons and remained in frame with V and J, and all other rearrangements were classified as non-productive. Following IMGT convention, CDR3 was defined as the stretch from the second conserved V-encoded cysteine to the conserved J-encoded phenylalanine. The earlier analysis of some 600 of the donors excluded sequences that lacked an unambiguous match to a single V gene segment. In an earlier analysis of approximately 610 of the donors, V segments were called functional above 56.7% productive rearrangements and were called segregating when the between-donor standard deviation exceeded 5%. To diagnose cytomegalovirus status from the catalog of TCR beta chain sequences, a statistical classification framework was built. In a later analysis, V and J genes were assigned by comparing TCR nucleotide sequences against IMGT/GENE-DB human TR gene sequences. The TCRdist pipeline was used in a later analysis to assign CDR3 sequences and most-parsimonious VDJ recombination scenarios. In a later analysis, each TCR beta chain was defined by its CDR3 amino acid sequence together with its V-gene family, and reads lacking a unique V-gene family were excluded. In a later analysis, approximately 640 highly shared, low-generation-probability nucleotide sequences were removed to address suspected cross-contamination and a sequencing artifact. A later analysis calculated a clonal expansion index for each public chain from normalized within-repertoire ranks of inferred template counts. In a later analysis, generation probabilities were computed with a VDJ recombination model fitted to out-of-frame rearrangements, and the resulting probabilities were checked against IGoR. In a later analysis, hypergeometric tests were used to score TCR-TCR, TCR-HLA and TCR-CMV co-occurrence, with a repertoire-size bias correction applied to TCR pairs. False discovery rates were estimated in a later analysis by permuting HLA or CMV assignments 20 times. In a later analysis, co-occurring TCRs were grouped using DBSCAN, and TCRdist sequence similarity was added for clustering within HLA-allele-positive subsets. Repertoires with fewer than 30,000 or more than 120,000 public chains were left out of co-occurrence clustering, as were about 5 repertoires with anomalous nucleotide sharing. Not all clones reach the TCRdb copy of this immuneACCESS table, which keeps in-frame sequences only. Checked studies attribute under half of the gap to unresolved V genes and leave the rest unexplained. V, J and clone size are those of that table, while D and trimming were read from the DNA. This sample has around 150,000 clones in its table, and approximately 73% of those were observed once. The ten largest account for 14% of the sample.

The cohort consisted of 600 to 700 healthy bone marrow donors. All cohort members were sampled while nominally healthy, although unrecorded immune exposures were likely present. CMV serostatus was recorded as positive for some 300 and negative for about half of the 666 cohort members, whereas no CMV serostatus was recorded for the donor in question. A peripheral blood sample was provided by each donor, and peripheral blood mononuclear cells were used for TCR beta sequencing. The Qiagen DNeasy Blood Extraction Kit was used to extract genomic DNA from the blood cell samples. The clonotype originates from a human donor in good health. Sample: PBMCs. The rearrangement joined TRBV7-9 to TRBJ1-2, with 8 junctional bases fitting TRBD1. CDR3 sequence: CASSETGAGGYTF. Read as DNA, the sequence is TGTGCCAGCAGCGAGACAGGGGCGGGGGGCTACACCTTC.